This TCR beta chain was retrieved from a study of T cell repertoires in cytomegalovirus infection. For the study at large: CMV infection plus the matching HLA type was flagged by public TCR beta signatures. Study findings and constraints: Public TCR beta family frequency separated CMV-and-HLA carriers, including in an independent cohort. CMV-specific TCR beta clonotypes restricted by HLA-C dominated the ex vivo response.

For this clonotype: Its specificity is unknown.

The V end was cut by 0 bases, the J end by 2 bases, with 7 bases between. Germline lookup yields CDR1 SGHDT and CDR2 YYEEEE. The CDR3 is 14 residues long. TCRdb processed the reads anew with MiXCR; each CDR3 protein has one entry. The sample carries about 320,000 distinct CDR3 sequences, 8% to 10% recorded once. The rearrangement uses TRBV5-6 and TRBJ2-3; no firm D call. The sequenced sample was PBMCs. The TCR sequence derives from a human donor in good health (CMV status not recorded). Some clones in this sample may be carry-over from other donors' samples. CDR3 nucleotide sequence: TGTGCCAGCAGCTTGGAAAGGGTCACAGATACGCAGTATTTT. The encoded protein is CASSLERVTDTQYF.